The clone carrying this T cell receptor (beta chain) was seen ten or more times. Every individual TCR cDNA molecule carried its own unique molecular identifier, which allowed correction of PCR and sequencing errors. TCRdb independently ran MiXCR on the 5' RACE reads; one entry per CDR3 protein. The sample shows 30,000 to 45,000 distinct CDR3 sequences, roughly 7.2% of them seen only once. The data belong to a study of spatial heterogeneity in lung cancer. Study in general: The mean occurrence of each unique TCR and UMI combination in raw reads exceeded ten.

Trimming removed 0 bases at V and 6 bases at J, with 18 bases between. Germline CDR1 MNHEY, CDR2 SVGAGI. The CDR3 totals 17 residues. This sample's time point: sample taken at primary tumor resection. The input for sequencing was PBMCs, taken at surgery. V is TRBV6-5 and J is TRBJ2-1, with D possibly matching TRBD2 (6 bases). The sequence was obtained from a female donor with early-stage non-small cell lung cancer. Written as DNA, the CDR3 is TGTGCCAGCAGTTACTCGGAGGGTTACAAACCAGGCAATGAGCAGTTCTTC. Translated: CASSYSEGYKPGNEQFF.